This T cell receptor beta chain originates from a study of patients and donors after allogeneic stem cell transplantation. This clonotype was observed at least ten times. TCRdb used MiXCR to reprocess the RT-PCR reads, holding one entry per CDR3 protein. The sample includes 410,000 or so distinct CDR3 sequences, 16% of them seen just once. Germline CDR1 reads SGHAT; CDR2 reads FQNNGV. The CDR3 sequence is 15 residues long. The V end was cut by 1 base, the J end by 4 bases, with 8 bases between. The TCR sequence derives from a human donor who was either an allogeneic HSCT recipient or a stem cell or donor lymphocyte infusion donor (not recorded which). It is not recorded whose cells these are; they may come from a transplant donor. The specimen sequenced was blood, either unsorted or a sorted T cell fraction (not recorded which). The chain links TRBV11-2 to TRBJ2-6; D is unresolved. CDR3 protein: CASSLARSGANVLTF. In DNA, the CDR3 is TGTGCCAGCAGCTTAGCCCGGTCCGGGGCCAACGTCCTGACTTTC.